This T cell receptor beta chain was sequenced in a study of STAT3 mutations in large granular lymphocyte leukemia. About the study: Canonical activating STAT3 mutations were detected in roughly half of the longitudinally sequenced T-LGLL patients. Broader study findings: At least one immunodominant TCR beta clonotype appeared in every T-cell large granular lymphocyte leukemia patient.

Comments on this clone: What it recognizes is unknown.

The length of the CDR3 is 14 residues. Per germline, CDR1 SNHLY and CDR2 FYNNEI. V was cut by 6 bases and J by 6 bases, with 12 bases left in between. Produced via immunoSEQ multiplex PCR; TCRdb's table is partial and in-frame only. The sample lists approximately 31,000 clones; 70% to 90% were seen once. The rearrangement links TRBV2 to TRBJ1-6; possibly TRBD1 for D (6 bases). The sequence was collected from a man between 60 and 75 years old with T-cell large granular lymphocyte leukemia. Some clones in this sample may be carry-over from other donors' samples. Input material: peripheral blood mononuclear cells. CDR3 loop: CASSSRGGNSPLHF. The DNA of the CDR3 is TGTGCCAGCAGCTCTAGGGGGGGTAATTCACCCCTCCACTTT.